A single sample is the source of the 29 T cell receptor beta chains below, sequenced in a study of blood T cell repertoires in COVID-19. This table comes from immunoSEQ multiplex PCR, and its TCRdb copy is limited to in-frame clones, with some not included. Of some 48,000 clones listed, about 85% were seen once; the top ten hold approximately 6%. The sample was peripheral blood. The receptors stem from an older woman with acute or convalescent COVID-19.

The rearrangement joins TRBV7-9 to TRBJ1-2; D gene unclear. V lost 0 bases and J lost 4, with 6 bases in between. The length of the CDR3 is 13 residues. Per the germline V gene, CDR1 is SEHNR and CDR2 is FQNEAQ (reference sequence). The CDR3 here is CASSLAEVYGYTF. DNA of the CDR3: TGTGCCAGCAGCTTAGCTGAGGTCTATGGCTACACCTTC.

The chain uses TRBV6-5 and TRBJ1-2, with D tentatively TRBD1 (5 bases). V lost 5 bases, J lost 3 bases, and 16 bases lay in between. This CDR3 contains 15 residues. Germline values: CDR1 MNHEY, CDR2 SVGAGI. CDR3 residues: CASSSPLRGYYGYTF. CDR3 DNA: TGTGCCAGCAGTAGCCCTCTAAGGGGTTACTATGGCTACACCTTC.

This chain uses TRBV2 with TRBJ1-6; 7 bases fit TRBD1. J gave up 5 bases and V 1 base, and 2 bases lay outside the gene matches. CDR3 length equals 15 residues. The germline V gene has CDR1 SNHLY and CDR2 FYNNEI. CDR3 sequence (DNA): TGTGCCAGCAGTGAAGGGACAGGTCATAATTCACCCCTCCACTTT. This gives the protein CASSEGTGHNSPLHF.

V is TRBV5-6 and J is TRBJ2-3; possibly TRBD1 for D (6 bases). This CDR3 comprises 14 residues. Trimming shortened V by 2 bases and J by 5 bases, and 12 bases separated the two germline ends. The germline CDR1 and CDR2 sequences are SGHDT and YYEEEE. CDR3 amino acids: CASSFLAGVDTQYF. DNA for the CDR3: TGTGCCAGCAGCTTCCTGGCAGGGGTAGATACGCAGTATTTT.

The chain has TRBV14 and TRBJ2-3; 9 bases match TRBD2. V shed 1 base and J 8 bases; nucleotides not matched to a gene: 13. The CDR3 covers 17 residues. Germline loops: CDR1 SGHDN, CDR2 FVKESK. This CDR3 reads CASSQGRGGRGIGTQYF. CDR3 nucleotide sequence: TGTGCCAGCAGCCAAGGCCGAGGCGGGAGGGGAATCGGTACGCAGTATTTT. The entire variable domain, with the rest obtained from reference TRBV14 and TRBJ2-3, is as follows: EAGVTQFPSHSVIEKGQTVTLRCDPISGHDNLYWYRRVMGKEIKFLLHFVKESKQDESGMPNNRFLAERTGGTYSTLKVQPAELEDSGVYFCASSQGRGGRGIGTQYFGPGTRLTVL.

The chain joins TRBV2 to TRBJ1-2; possibly TRBD1 for D (6 bases). This CDR3 has 11 residues. Germline lookup yields CDR1 SNHLY and CDR2 FYNNEI. V was pared by 8 bases and J by 13 bases, with 17 bases between. CDR3 amino acids: CASQGGFQGTF. The CDR3 region has the DNA TGTGCCAGCCAAGGGGGATTTCAGGGCACCTTC.

This clone is termed medium-sized. The chain is built from TRBV5-1 and TRBJ2-7, with 8 nucleotides matching TRBD1. Per germline, CDR1 SGHRS and CDR2 YFSETQ. Losses at the gene ends were 4 bases for V and 8 bases for J; bases not matched to a gene: 14. The CDR3 contains 15 residues. In DNA form, the CDR3 reads TGCGCCAGCAGCCGGGGGACAGGATCATGGGGTAAGCAGTACTTC. It translates to CASSRGTGSWGKQYF.

V usage is TRBV7-8 and J usage is TRBJ2-5, with 15 bases lining up with TRBD2. Trimming cost V 1 base and J 4 bases; bases outside gene matches: 4. The CDR3 covers 17 residues. CDR1 and CDR2 (germline): SGHVS, FQNEAQ. The CDR3 is CASSLELGLAGGETQYF. The CDR3, as DNA: TGTGCCAGCAGCTTAGAGTTGGGACTAGCGGGAGGAGAGACCCAGTACTTC.

This clone was observed a handful of times. This chain connects TRBV7-3 to TRBJ2-3; unclear D gene. Trimming left V 3 bases short and J 0 bases short, with 7 bases between. This CDR3 is built from 14 residues. The germline V gene has CDR1 SGHTA and CDR2 FQGTGA. DNA for the CDR3: TGTGCCAGCAGCTTTTCCCGTAGCACAGATACGCAGTATTTT. This codes for CASSFSRSTDTQYF.

The V and J genes are TRBV29-1 and TRBJ1-5, with TRBD1 as a possible D gene (6 bases). The germline V gene encodes CDR1 SQVTM and CDR2 ANQGSEA. Trimming removed 4 bases from V and 6 bases from J, with 10 bases in between. This CDR3 is built from 12 residues. The CDR3 reads CSVAGVGQPQHF. The CDR3 bases are TGCAGCGTTGCAGGGGTGGGTCAGCCCCAGCATTTT.

The chain is built from TRBV5-8 and TRBJ2-5; 10 bases match TRBD1. Germline V gene data show CDR1 as SGHTS and CDR2 as YDEGEE. V shed 4 bases, J shed 4 bases, and the junction held 4 bases outside the gene matches. The CDR3 spans 14 residues. CDR3 nucleotide sequence: TGTGCCAGCAGCACTAGACAGGGGGCAGAGACCCAGTACTTC. The encoded protein is CASSTRQGAETQYF.

The chain employs TRBV5-1 and TRBJ2-7; D is possibly TRBD2 (5 bases). CDR1 and CDR2 from the germline V gene are SGHRS and YFSETQ. With 1 base removed from V and 7 bases from J, the gap between germline ends came to 18 bases. The CDR3 length is 15 residues. The CDR3 sequence: CASSLSGSPLLEQYF. The CDR3 coding sequence is TGCGCCAGCAGCTTGAGCGGATCTCCCTTACTAGAGCAGTACTTC.

V usage is TRBV30 and J usage is TRBJ2-3; a possible D gene is TRBD1 (6 bases). Germline assignment: CDR1 GTSNPN and CDR2 SVGIG (reference sequence). The CDR3 is 14 residues long. Trimming left V 4 bases short and J 5 bases short, with 16 bases between. The CDR3 region has the DNA TGTGCCTGGACAGGGGCTCAGTCCCGAGATACGCAGTATTTT. Amino acid sequence: CAWTGAQSRDTQYF.

The CDR3 spells CASRSTSSGEQFF. CDR3 sequence (DNA): TGTGCCAGCAGATCGACTAGTTCGGGTGAGCAGTTCTTC. This chain links TRBV7-3 with TRBJ2-1, with D perhaps matching TRBD2 (6 bases). Looked up from germline, CDR1 is SGHTA and CDR2 is FQGTGA. CDR3 length: 13 amino acids. V was clipped by 6 bases and J by 9 bases, with 15 bases between them.

J is TRBJ2-6 and V is TRBV5-1; 8 nucleotides agree with TRBD1. The CDR3 extends over 15 amino acids. Trimming cost V 7 bases and J 4 bases; bases outside gene matches: 7. Germline assignment: CDR1 SGHRS and CDR2 YFSETQ. The CDR3 here is CASSGQGSGANVLTF. CDR3 DNA: TGCGCCAGCTCTGGACAGGGCTCCGGGGCCAACGTCCTGACTTTC.

This clone occurred once. V usage is TRBV2 and J usage is TRBJ1-3; 12 nucleotides line up with TRBD1. This CDR3 is 15 amino acids long. The trim removed 6 bases at V and 8 bases at J, leaving 8 bases unmatched. Germline V gives CDR1 SNHLY, CDR2 FYNNEI. The CDR3 bases are TGTGCCAGCAGGGGACAGGGGGCGGAGTGGGACACCATATATTTT. Translation: CASRGQGAEWDTIYF.

This chain joins TRBV19 and TRBJ1-2, with D possibly TRBD1 on 6 matching bases. Germline lookup yields CDR1 LNHDA and CDR2 SQIVND (reference sequence). The CDR3 contains 11 residues. V lost 5 bases to trimming and J lost 9 bases, with 10 bases between them. Written as DNA, the CDR3 is TGTGCCAGTAGTCTACAGGGCCGCTACACCTTC. Protein product: CASSLQGRYTF.

This clone was detected once. The chain has TRBV5-8 and TRBJ2-3; 8 bases are a match to TRBD1. The CDR3 totals 16 residues. CDR1 is SGHTS, CDR2 YDEGEE, per germline. V shed 4 bases, J shed 2 bases, and the junction held 9 bases outside the gene matches. The CDR3 DNA follows: TGTGCCAGCAGCCTAGACAGGGGCTACTCCACAGATACGCAGTATTTT. It specifies CASSLDRGYSTDTQYF.

The CDR3 coding sequence is TGTGCCAGCAGGTGGGACAGGCAGAACACTGAAGCTTTCTTT. Amino acids: CASRWDRQNTEAFF. This rearrangement joins TRBV6-5 to TRBJ1-1, with 8 bases aligning to TRBD1. V lost 6 bases and J lost 1; bases outside the gene matches: 4. CDR3 length: 14 residues. In germline, CDR1 is MNHEY, CDR2 SVGAGI.

This rearrangement joins TRBV11-1 to TRBJ2-3; 7 positions agree with TRBD1. The CDR3 spans 12 residues. The trim removed 8 bases at V and 4 bases at J, leaving 3 bases unmatched. The germline V gene encodes CDR1 SGHAT and CDR2 FQDESV (reference sequence). CDR3 sequence: CASGQDADTQYF. CDR3 DNA sequence: TGTGCCAGCGGACAGGACGCAGATACGCAGTATTTT.

This chain connects TRBV15 to TRBJ1-2, with 8 bases lining up with TRBD1. CDR3 length: 14 residues. V lost 0 bases, J lost 5 bases, and 2 bases stayed unmatched. Per the germline V gene, CDR1 is LNHNV and CDR2 is YYDKDF (reference sequence). In DNA, the CDR3 is TGTGCCACCAGCAGAGACCGGACAGGGTATGGCTACACCTTC. Its protein is CATSRDRTGYGYTF.

The V and J genes are TRBV19 and TRBJ1-6; D unresolved. CDR3 length: 17 amino acids. Germline CDR1 is LNHDA and CDR2 is SQIVND (reference sequence). Between the trimmed V and J ends, which lost 4 bases and 6 bases, there was a span of 19 bases. CDR3 nucleotides: TGTGCCAGTAGTACCCCTCCTGGGCAGGCCTTTAATTCACCCCTCCACTTT. Residues: CASSTPPGQAFNSPLHF.

The chain is built from TRBV10-3 and TRBJ2-1, with D possibly TRBD2 on 5 matching bases. V gave up 6 bases and J gave up 7 bases, with 10 bases separating them. There are 12 residues in the CDR3. Per germline, CDR1 ENHRY and CDR2 SYGVKD. DNA for the CDR3: TGTGCCATCAGGGACTTATTGAATGAGCAGTTCTTC. It is translated as CAIRDLLNEQFF.

The chain couples TRBV4-2 to TRBJ2-3, with 10 positions matching TRBD2. V shed 5 bases, J shed 0 bases, and the junction held 17 bases outside the gene matches. There are 20 residues in the CDR3. Germline CDR1 and CDR2: LGHNA and YNFKEQ. The CDR3 nucleotides are TGTGCCAGCAGCAGAGGGGAATCTAGCGGGAGTTTGGCTAGCACAGATACGCAGTATTTT. It codes for CASSRGESSGSLASTDTQYF.

V usage is TRBV6-2 or TRBV6-3 and J usage is TRBJ2-5, with D possibly matching TRBD1 (5 bases). Germline V gives CDR1 MNHEY, CDR2 SVGEGT. CDR3 length: 16 residues. Deletions cut 0 bases from V and 5 bases from J, with 16 bases between. CDR3: CASSYSKGFRAETQYF. Here the CDR3 DNA reads TGTGCCAGCAGTTACTCGAAAGGTTTCAGGGCGGAGACCCAGTACTTC.

The chain recombines TRBV6-5 with TRBJ2-2; 8 bases are a match to TRBD1. V lost 7 bases, J lost 7 bases, and 5 bases stayed unmatched. The germline gives CDR1 MNHEY, CDR2 SVGAGI. The CDR3 spans 13 residues. In DNA, the CDR3 is TGTGCCAGCAAGACAGGGGATCGCGGGGAGCTGTTTTTT. Translated: CASKTGDRGELFF.

This clone has more than one count but fewer than ten. At the DNA level, this CDR3 is encoded by other sequences in the same sample as well. The J gene is TRBJ1-4, the V gene TRBV7-9; possibly TRBD1 for D (5 bases). Per germline, CDR1 SEHNR and CDR2 FQNEAQ (reference sequence). This CDR3 spans 15 amino acids. V was clipped by 5 bases and J by 4 bases, with 14 bases between them. The CDR3: CASSPPGRGNEKLFF. In nucleotides, the CDR3 is TGTGCCAGCAGCCCACCGGGGAGGGGTAATGAAAAACTGTTTTTT.

V is TRBV7-9 and J is TRBJ2-3; D may be TRBD2 (7 bases). V was pared by 6 bases and J by 2 bases, with 15 bases between. CDR1 is SEHNR, CDR2 FQNEAQ, per germline (reference sequence). The CDR3 is 15 amino acids. In DNA, the CDR3 is TGTGCCAGCAGTCAGGAGGGGGGGTTCACAGATACGCAGTATTTT. Amino acids: CASSQEGGFTDTQYF.

Comment on this clone: Other DNA sequences in this sample translate to the same CDR3. V gene TRBV5-5 combines with J gene TRBJ1-2; D remains unclear. The length of the CDR3 is 13 residues. Trimming removed 0 bases from V and 4 bases from J, with 7 bases in between. Germline V CDR1 and CDR2: SGHKS, YYEKEE (reference sequence). CDR3 in amino acids: CASSLDSTYGYTF. CDR3 coding DNA: TGTGCCAGCAGCTTGGACAGTACCTATGGCTACACCTTC.